This TCR beta chain stems from a study of blood T cell repertoires in COVID-19. The overall study: COVID-19 samples, acute and convalescent, were from the United States, Italy and Spain.

Germline CDR1 SNHLY, CDR2 FYNNEI. V lost 1 base, J lost 7 bases, and 3 bases stayed unmatched. The CDR3 has 13 residues. Source study methods: Estimates of nucleated cell counts were drawn from the amplification of reference gene primers. Some clones are missing from TCRdb's copy, which holds only in-frame ones; the method was immunoSEQ multiplex PCR. V, J and clone size reflect that table, while D and trimming were determined from the DNA. The sample carries under 450,000 clones, approximately 91% recorded once. The TCR sequence derives from a woman aged 40-49 years with COVID-19, enrolled during active disease. The chain uses TRBV2 and TRBJ1-2, with TRBD1 matching over 7 bases. Sequencing was performed on peripheral blood. CDR3 nucleotide sequence: TGTGCCAGCAGTGAAGAGGGGGCGATTGGCTACACCTTC. Translating gives CASSEEGAIGYTF.